Below are 16 T cell receptor beta chains sequenced from a single sample in a study of metastatic and nonmetastatic thyroid tumors. All patients were untreated before thyroid surgery. TCRdb re-clonotyped the PCR reads through MiXCR. The sample contains 64,000 or so clones, 15% to 20% of which appear only once. The sample comprised blood. The receptors shown here come from a male donor with papillary thyroid cancer or a benign thyroid nodule (not recorded which). Some clones in this sample may be carry-over from other donors' samples.

About this clone itself: This may be a read error: a much more frequent sequence differs by one nucleotide. J is TRBJ2-3 and V is TRBV5-4; tentative D call: TRBD1 (7 bases). The CDR3 has 14 residues. Trimming removed 4 bases from V and 5 bases from J, with 14 bases in between. Germline V gene data show CDR1 as SGHNT and CDR2 as YYREEE (reference sequence). The DNA of the CDR3 is TGTGCCAGCAGCGCGGAGGGGGCGGTAGATACGCAGTATTTT. Its protein product is CASSAEGAVDTQYF. Full variable domain (remainder filled in from reference TRBV5-4 and TRBJ2-3): ETGVTQSPTHLIKTRGQQVTLRCSSQSGHNTVSWYQQALGQGPQFIFQYYREEENGRGNFPPRFSGLQFPNYSSELNVNALELDDSALYLCASSAEGAVDTQYFGPGTRLTVL.

By sample share, this clone is medium-sized. This chain uses TRBV30 with TRBJ1-2; D gene unclear. CDR3 length equals 14 residues. Trimming removed 3 bases from V and 7 bases from J, with 18 bases in between. Germline V CDR1 and CDR2: GTSNPN, SVGIG (reference sequence). The CDR3 coding sequence is TGTGCCTGGAGCGGATGGTCCCTAAGGATTGGCTACACCTTC. Translating it yields CAWSGWSLRIGYTF.

This clone has at least ten counts. This rearrangement joins TRBV4-1 to TRBJ2-1, with 7 positions matching TRBD2. The CDR3 runs to 15 residues. Germline-derived CDR1 and CDR2 are MGHRA and YSYEKL. Trimming at V came to 3 bases and at J to 7 bases, leaving 9 bases not matched to a gene. In nucleotides, the CDR3 is TGCGCCAGCAGCCAGAATTCAAACGGGGGGAATGAGCAGTTCTTC. Its protein product is CASSQNSNGGNEQFF.

The sample holds many counts of this clone. A much larger clonotype is one base distant, so this may be a read error. Likely a read error: the CDR3 ends without its conserved phenylalanine or tryptophan. This CDR3 is also generated by other DNA sequences in the sample. J is TRBJ1-5 and V is TRBV6-1; D is perhaps TRBD1 (6 bases). CDR3 length: 15 residues. V lost 3 bases and J lost 7, with 16 bases in between. Germline CDR1 and CDR2: MNHNS and SASEGT. CDR3 loop: CASSEVTGTSQPQHL. The CDR3 nucleotides read TGTGCCAGCAGTGAGGTCACAGGGACTTCGCAGCCCCAGCATCTT.

Ten or more counts support this clone. J is TRBJ2-6 and V is TRBV4-2; TRBD1 matches at 9 bases. The CDR3 contains 20 residues. Per germline, CDR1 LGHNA and CDR2 YNFKEQ. The trim removed 4 bases at V and 2 bases at J, leaving 15 bases unmatched. The CDR3 sequence is CASSLRASGTGRPGANVLTF. CDR3 coding DNA: TGTGCCAGCAGCCTAAGAGCGTCCGGGACAGGGCGTCCTGGGGCCAACGTCCTGACTTTC.

The chain combines TRBV9 with TRBJ2-3; D is uncertain. This CDR3 has 13 residues. V lost 7 bases to trimming and J lost 3 bases, with 12 bases between them. CDR1 and CDR2 (germline): SGDLS, YYNGEE. DNA for the CDR3: TGTGCCAGCGTTATCGGGTGGACAGATACGCAGTATTTT. Translated, it gives CASVIGWTDTQYF.

This clone was observed at least ten times. The chain carries TRBV19 and TRBJ2-1; 9 bases agree with TRBD2. After removal of 7 bases from V and 0 bases from J, the junction contained 10 bases not matched to a gene. The V gene's germline CDR1 is LNHDA and CDR2 SQIVND (reference sequence). The CDR3 consists of 17 residues. The CDR3 loop is CASTPAGGLHSYNEQFF. The CDR3 DNA sequence: TGTGCCAGTACGCCGGCGGGAGGGCTCCACTCCTACAATGAGCAGTTCTTC. The variable domain in full, with the rest retrieved from reference TRBV19 and TRBJ2-1, is DGGITQSPKYLFRKEGQNVTLSCEQNLNHDAMYWYRQDPGQGLRLIYYSQIVNDFQKGDIAEGYSVSREKKESFPLTVTSAQKNPTAFYLCASTPAGGLHSYNEQFFGPGTRLTVL.

The gene calls are TRBV6-2 or TRBV6-3 and TRBJ2-7; 8 nucleotides line up with TRBD1. CDR3 size: 16 residues. Germline-derived CDR1 and CDR2 are MNHEY and SVGEGT. Unmatched junction bases numbered 7, after V lost 0 bases and J lost 3 bases. The CDR3: CASSYSTPGQVYEQYF. CDR3 DNA: TGTGCCAGCAGTTACTCTACCCCGGGACAGGTCTACGAGCAGTACTTC.

This chain uses TRBV28 with TRBJ2-7, with a tentative D call TRBD2 (6 bases). Germline loops: CDR1 MDHEN, CDR2 SYDVKM. Trimming shortened V by 6 bases and J by 4 bases, and 10 bases separated the two germline ends. This CDR3 comprises 12 residues. The CDR3 bases are TGTGCCAGCAGCCGGGGGTTTTACGAGCAGTACTTC. Its protein is CASSRGFYEQYF.

This clone was observed many times. J is TRBJ2-3 and V is TRBV20-1, with 7 bases lining up with TRBD2. The CDR3 is made up of 17 amino acids. Germline lookup yields CDR1 DFQATT and CDR2 SNEGSKA (reference sequence). The ends lost 6 bases at V and 4 bases at J; junction bases unmatched: 19. The CDR3 DNA sequence: TGCAGTGCCAAGAGGGGTGAGGGAGGGTCCCAAGCAGATACGCAGTATTTT. Encoded protein: CSAKRGEGGSQADTQYF.

This clone has a count of ten or more. The chain combines TRBV29-1 with TRBJ2-3; the match to TRBD2 covers 8 bases. Germline-derived CDR1 and CDR2 are SQVTM and ANQGSEA. The CDR3 has 13 amino acids. The trim removed 5 bases at V and 5 bases at J, leaving 6 bases unmatched. DNA for the CDR3: TGCAGCGTTAAAGCGGGGGCGGGAGATACGCAGTATTTT. It translates to CSVKAGAGDTQYF.

As to this clone: This may arise from a read error, as a much more abundant clone is one base away. The rearrangement links TRBV3-1 to TRBJ2-4; 8 nucleotides align to TRBD1. Germline V gene data show CDR1 as LGHDT and CDR2 as YNNKEL (reference sequence). This CDR3 has 15 amino acids. CDR3 loop: CASSQQPGGGNIKYF. CDR3 DNA sequence: TGTGCCAGCAGCCAACAACCAGGGGGCGGCAACATTAAGTACTTC.

This clone was seen only a few times. The chain employs TRBV6-1 and TRBJ1-1; maybe TRBD1 (6 bases). CDR1 and CDR2 (germline): MNHNS, SASEGT. The CDR3 has 13 amino acids. With 5 bases removed from V and 3 bases from J, the gap between germline ends came to 10 bases. CDR3 protein: CASSPTGYTEAFF. CDR3 sequence (DNA): TGTGCCAGCAGTCCTACAGGGTACACTGAAGCTTTCTTT.

This clone has a count of ten or more. V usage is TRBV12-3 or TRBV12-4 and J usage is TRBJ1-2; weak D call: TRBD1 (6 bases). V gave up 5 bases and J gave up 4 bases, with 14 bases separating them. This CDR3 is 14 amino acids long. The CDR3: CASSRGTRSYGYTF. As DNA, the CDR3 is TGTGCCAGCAGTCGTGGGACAAGAAGCTATGGCTACACCTTC.

This clone was seen a few times. At one of its ends the junction is not consistent with the germline gene, which may arise from a read error. Distinct nucleotide sequences in the sample also encode this CDR3. The chain uses TRBV15 and TRBJ2-5; 7 nucleotides line up with TRBD2. The germline CDR1 and CDR2 sequences are LNHNV and YYDKDF (reference sequence). The CDR3 runs to 15 residues. CDR3 in DNA: TGTGCCACCAGCAGAGATCGGGGGGACTGGGAGACACAGTACTTC. It yields the protein CATSRDRGDWETQYF.

Concerning this clone itself: Sequence at one end of the junction differs from germline and may be a read error. This sequence joins TRBV5-1 and TRBJ1-6, with 7 nucleotides matching TRBD1. The germline V gene encodes CDR1 SGHRS and CDR2 YFSETQ. The CDR3 is 14 amino acids. The CDR3 DNA sequence: TGCGCCAGCAGCGCCGGGACAGAGTATTCACCCCCCCACTTT. Translation: CASSAGTEYSPPHF.